The present TCR beta chain was sequenced within a study of regulatory T cells in long-lasting Graves disease. Study-level points and caveats: Persistent disease was characterized by preferential usage of TRBV28, TRBJ1-2 and TRBJ2-5.

Time point meaning: persistent/refractory GD, antithyroid drugs over 5 years with positive TRAb. Following extraction of RNA from PBMCs, that RNA was used to make the TCR library. The length of the CDR3 is 15 residues. V was pared by 8 bases and J by 11 bases, with 25 bases between. In germline, CDR1 is MDHEN, CDR2 SYDVKM. On this clonotype: The antigen is not known.

Arm-PCR with iRepertoire HTBI primers amplified the CDR3 regions for these TCR beta libraries. Per the original data handling: Analysis of the samples identified roughly 62 TRBV and around 13 TRBJ segments. TCRdb recomputed calls from the multiplex PCR reads with MiXCR, one row per CDR3 protein. The V and J calls were not made by the authors but by TCRdb's processing. The sample consists of 400,000 to 500,000 distinct CDR3 sequences, about 20% of them appearing once. This sequence joins TRBV28 and TRBJ2-1; no definite D call. The starting material was peripheral blood mononuclear cells (PBMCs), obtained when the disease was refractory, from a patient treated with antithyroid drugs. This receptor was identified in a female donor with Graves disease. The CDR3 coding sequence is TGTGCCAGCGTCTCCGGACCATCCCCACGGATAAAGCAGTTCTTC. This gives the protein CASVSGPSPRIKQFF.